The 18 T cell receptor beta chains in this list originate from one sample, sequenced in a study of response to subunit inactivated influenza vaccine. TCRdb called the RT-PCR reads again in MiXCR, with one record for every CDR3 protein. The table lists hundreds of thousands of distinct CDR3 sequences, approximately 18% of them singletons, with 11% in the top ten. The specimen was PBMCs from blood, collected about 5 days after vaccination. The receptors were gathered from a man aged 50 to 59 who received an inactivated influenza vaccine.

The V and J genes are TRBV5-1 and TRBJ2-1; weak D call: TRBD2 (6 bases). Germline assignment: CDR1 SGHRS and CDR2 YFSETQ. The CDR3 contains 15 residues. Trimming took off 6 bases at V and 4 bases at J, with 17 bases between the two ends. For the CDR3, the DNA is TGCGCCAGCACGACCGGGACTTACTCTTACAATGAGCAGTTCTTC. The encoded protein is CASTTGTYSYNEQFF.

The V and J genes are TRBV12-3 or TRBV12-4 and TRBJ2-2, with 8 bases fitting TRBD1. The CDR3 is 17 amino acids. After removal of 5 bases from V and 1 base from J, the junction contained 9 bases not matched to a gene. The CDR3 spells CASSPAPGQGNTGELFF. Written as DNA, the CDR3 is TGTGCCAGCAGTCCCGCTCCCGGACAGGGGAACACCGGGGAGCTGTTTTTT.

The CDR3 spells CASSLSALNLYEQYF. In DNA form, the CDR3 reads TGTGCCAGCAGTTTATCGGCGCTGAACCTATACGAGCAGTACTTC. This chain uses TRBV27 with TRBJ2-7; D gene unclear. The V gene's germline CDR1 is MNHEY and CDR2 SMNVEV (reference sequence). CDR3 length: 15 residues. V gave up 0 bases and J gave up 4 bases, with 13 bases separating them.

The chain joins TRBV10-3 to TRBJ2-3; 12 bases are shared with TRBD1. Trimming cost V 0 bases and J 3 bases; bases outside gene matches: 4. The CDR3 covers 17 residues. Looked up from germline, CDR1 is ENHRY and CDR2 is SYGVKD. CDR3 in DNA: TGTGCCATCAGTGAGTCGGGGGGACAGGGGGCGACAGATACGCAGTATTTT. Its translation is CAISESGGQGATDTQYF.

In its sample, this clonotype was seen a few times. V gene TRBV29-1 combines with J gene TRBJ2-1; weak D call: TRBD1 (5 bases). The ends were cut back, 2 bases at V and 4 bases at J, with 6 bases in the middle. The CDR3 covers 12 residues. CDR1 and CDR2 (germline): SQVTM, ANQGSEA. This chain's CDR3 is CSVETGYNEQFF. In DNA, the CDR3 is TGCAGCGTTGAAACAGGTTACAATGAGCAGTTCTTC.

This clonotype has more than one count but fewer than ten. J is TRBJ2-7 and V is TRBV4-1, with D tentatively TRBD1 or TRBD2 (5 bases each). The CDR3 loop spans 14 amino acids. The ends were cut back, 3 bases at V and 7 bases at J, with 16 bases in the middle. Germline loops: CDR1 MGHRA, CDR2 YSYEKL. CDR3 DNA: TGCGCCAGCAGCCAGACATGGGACCTCGGAGAGCAGTACTTC. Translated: CASSQTWDLGEQYF.

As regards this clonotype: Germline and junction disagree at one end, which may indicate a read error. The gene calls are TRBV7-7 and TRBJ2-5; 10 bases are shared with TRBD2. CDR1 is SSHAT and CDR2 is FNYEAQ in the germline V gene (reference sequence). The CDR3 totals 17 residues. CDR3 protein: CASSPGSGGAGFETQYF. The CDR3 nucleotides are TGTGCTAGCAGCCCCGGCAGCGGGGGGGCCGGTTTCGAGACCCAGTACTTC. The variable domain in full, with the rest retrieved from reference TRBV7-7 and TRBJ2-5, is GAGVSQSPRYKVTKRGQDVTLRCDPISSHATLYWYQQALGQGPEFLTYFNYEAQPDKSGLPSDRFSAERPEGSISTLTIQRTEQRDSAMYRCASSPGSGGAGFETQYFGPGTRLLVL.

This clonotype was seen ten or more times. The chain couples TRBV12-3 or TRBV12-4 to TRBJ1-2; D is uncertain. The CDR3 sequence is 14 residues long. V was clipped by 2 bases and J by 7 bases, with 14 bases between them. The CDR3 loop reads CASSLNYGRSGYTF. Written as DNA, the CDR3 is TGTGCCAGCAGTTTAAACTACGGCCGGAGTGGCTACACCTTC.

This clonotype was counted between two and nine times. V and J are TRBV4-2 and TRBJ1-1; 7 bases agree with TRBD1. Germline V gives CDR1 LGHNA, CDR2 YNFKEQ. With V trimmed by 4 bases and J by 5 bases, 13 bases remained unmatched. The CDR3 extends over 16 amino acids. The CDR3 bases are TGTGCCAGCAGCCGCCAAGGGGCCCAGGGGGGAACTGAAGCTTTCTTT. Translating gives CASSRQGAQGGTEAFF.

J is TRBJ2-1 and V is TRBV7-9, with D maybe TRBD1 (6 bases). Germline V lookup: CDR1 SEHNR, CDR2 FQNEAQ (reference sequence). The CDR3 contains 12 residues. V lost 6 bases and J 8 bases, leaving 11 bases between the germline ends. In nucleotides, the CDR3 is TGTGCCAGCAGTCCCTACAGGGATGAGCAGTTCTTC. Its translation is CASSPYRDEQFF. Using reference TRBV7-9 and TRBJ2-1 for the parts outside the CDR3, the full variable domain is DTGVSQNPRHKITKRGQNVTFRCDPISEHNRLYWYRQTLGQGPEFLTYFQNEAQLEKSRLLSDRFSAERPKGSFSTLEIQRTEQGDSAMYLCASSPYRDEQFFGPGTRLTVL.

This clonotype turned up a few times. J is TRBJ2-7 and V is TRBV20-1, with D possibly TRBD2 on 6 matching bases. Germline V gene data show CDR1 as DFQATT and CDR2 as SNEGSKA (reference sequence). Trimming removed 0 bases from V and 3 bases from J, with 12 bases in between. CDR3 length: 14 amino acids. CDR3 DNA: TGCAGTGCTAGAGATGGACTGCGGGGCTACGAGCAGTACTTC. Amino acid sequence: CSARDGLRGYEQYF.

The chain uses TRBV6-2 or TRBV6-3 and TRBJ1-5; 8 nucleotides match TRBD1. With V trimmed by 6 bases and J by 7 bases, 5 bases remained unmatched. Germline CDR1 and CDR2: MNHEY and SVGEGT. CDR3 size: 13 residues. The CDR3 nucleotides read TGTGCCAGCAGAGAAGACAGGGGCCAGCCCCAGCATTTT. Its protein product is CASREDRGQPQHF.

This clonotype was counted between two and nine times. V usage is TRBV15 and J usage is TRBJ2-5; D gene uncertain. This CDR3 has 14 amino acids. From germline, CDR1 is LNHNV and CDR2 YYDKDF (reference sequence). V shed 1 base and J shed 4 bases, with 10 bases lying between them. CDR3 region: CATSRVPAGETQYF. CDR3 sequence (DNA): TGTGCCACCAGCAGAGTGCCGGCAGGAGAGACCCAGTACTTC. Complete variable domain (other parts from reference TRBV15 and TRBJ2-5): DAMVIQNPRYQVTQFGKPVTLSCSQTLNHNVMYWYQQKSSQAPKLLFHYYDKDFNNEADTPDNFQSRRPNTSFCFLDIRSPGLGDTAMYLCATSRVPAGETQYFGPGTRLLVL.

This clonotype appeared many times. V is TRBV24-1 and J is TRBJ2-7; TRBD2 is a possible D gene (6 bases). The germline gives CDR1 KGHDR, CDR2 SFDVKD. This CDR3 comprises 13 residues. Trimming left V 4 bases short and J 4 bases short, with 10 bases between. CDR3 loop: CATSDGGRYEQYF. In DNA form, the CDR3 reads TGTGCCACCAGTGACGGGGGAAGATACGAGCAGTACTTC.

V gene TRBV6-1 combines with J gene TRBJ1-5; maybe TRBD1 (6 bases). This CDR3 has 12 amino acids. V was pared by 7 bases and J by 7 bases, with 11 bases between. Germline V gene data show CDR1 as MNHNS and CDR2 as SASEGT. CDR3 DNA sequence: TGTGCCAGCACTACAGGGAGGCAGCCCCAGCATTTT. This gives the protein CASTTGRQPQHF.

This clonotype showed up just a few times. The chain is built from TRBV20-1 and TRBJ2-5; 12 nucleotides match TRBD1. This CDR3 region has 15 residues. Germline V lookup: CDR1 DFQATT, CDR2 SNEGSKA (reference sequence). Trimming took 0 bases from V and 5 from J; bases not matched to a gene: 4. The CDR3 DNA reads TGCAGTGCTAGAGACTGGGACAGGGGGCAGGAGACCCAGTACTTC. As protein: CSARDWDRGQETQYF.

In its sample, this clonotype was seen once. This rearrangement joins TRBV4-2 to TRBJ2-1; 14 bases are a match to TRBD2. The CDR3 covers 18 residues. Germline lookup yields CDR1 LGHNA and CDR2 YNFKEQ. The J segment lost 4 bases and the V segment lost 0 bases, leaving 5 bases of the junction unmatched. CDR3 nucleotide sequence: TGTGCCAGCAGCCAAGATGCAGGACTAGCGGGGGGATACAATGAGCAGTTCTTC. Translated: CASSQDAGLAGGYNEQFF.

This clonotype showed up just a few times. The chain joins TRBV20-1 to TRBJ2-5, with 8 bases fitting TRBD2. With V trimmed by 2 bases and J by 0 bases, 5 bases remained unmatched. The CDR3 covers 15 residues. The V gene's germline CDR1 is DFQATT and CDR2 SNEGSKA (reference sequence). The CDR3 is CSARRLLADQETQYF. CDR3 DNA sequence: TGCAGTGCTAGACGTCTACTAGCGGACCAAGAGACCCAGTACTTC.